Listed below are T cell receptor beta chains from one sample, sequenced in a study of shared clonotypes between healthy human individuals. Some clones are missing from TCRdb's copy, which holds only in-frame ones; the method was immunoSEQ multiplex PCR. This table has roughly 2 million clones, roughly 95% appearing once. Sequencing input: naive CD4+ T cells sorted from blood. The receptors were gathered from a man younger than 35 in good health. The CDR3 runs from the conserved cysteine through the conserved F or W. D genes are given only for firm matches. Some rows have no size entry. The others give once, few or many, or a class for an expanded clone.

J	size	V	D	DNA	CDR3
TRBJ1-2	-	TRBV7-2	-	TGTGCCAGCAGCTTAGATCAGGGTAACTATGGCTACACCTTC	CASSLDQGNYGYTF
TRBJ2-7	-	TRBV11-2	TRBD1	TGTGCCAGCAGCCCCGCCGGGACAGGGACCTACGAGCAGTACTTC	CASSPAGTGTYEQYF
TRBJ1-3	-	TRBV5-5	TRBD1	TGTGCCAGCAGCTTAACCGGGACAGGGGCTGGAAACACCATATATTTT	CASSLTGTGAGNTIYF
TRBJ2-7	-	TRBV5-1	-	TGCGCCAGCAGCTTGTCTGGCGCCTCCTACGAGCAGTACTTC	CASSLSGASYEQYF
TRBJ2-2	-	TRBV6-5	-	TGTGCCAGCAGGGCGGCAGGGGGGACCGGGGAGCTGTTTTTT	CASRAAGGTGELFF
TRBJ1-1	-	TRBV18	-	TGTGCCAGCTCAAACTCCCAGGGTAACACTGAAGCTTTCTTT	CASSNSQGNTEAFF
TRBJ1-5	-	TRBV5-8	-	TGTGCCAGCAGCTTGAAGGGGGGAGGTCAGCCCCAGCATTTT	CASSLKGGGQPQHF
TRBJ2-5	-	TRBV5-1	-	TGCGCCTGCAGGGGGGAAGAGACCCAGTACTTC	CACRGEETQYF
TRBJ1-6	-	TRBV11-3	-	TGTGCCAGCAGCTTCGACAGTTATAATTCACCCCTCCACTTT	CASSFDSYNSPLHF
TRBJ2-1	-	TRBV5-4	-	TGTGCCAGCAGCTTTGTTTACCCACTGGGGCATGAGCAGTTCTTC	CASSFVYPLGHEQFF
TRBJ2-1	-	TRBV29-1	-	TGCAGCGTTGAGAGGGGTGTCTCCTACAATGAGCAGTTCTTC	CSVERGVSYNEQFF
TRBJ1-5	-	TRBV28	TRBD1	TGTGCCAGCAGTTCCGGGACAGGTCAGAATCAGCCCCAGCATTTT	CASSSGTGQNQPQHF
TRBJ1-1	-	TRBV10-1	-	TGCGCCAGCAGTGAGAGTATTACAGGGCCGAACACTGAAGCTTTCTTT	CASSESITGPNTEAFF
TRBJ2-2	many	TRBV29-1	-	TGCAGCGTTGGAGGGAGGAACACCGGGGAGCTGTTTTTT	CSVGGRNTGELFF
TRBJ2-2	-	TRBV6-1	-	TGTGCCAGCTCCCTGATAAAAGCCGGGGAGCTGTTTTTT	CASSLIKAGELFF
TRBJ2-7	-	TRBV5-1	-	TGCGCCAGCAGCTTAAACGCTCCTACCTACGAGCAGTACTTC	CASSLNAPTYEQYF
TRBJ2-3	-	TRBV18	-	TGTGCCAGCTCACCAGAACCGGGCCCTAGCACAGATACGCAGTATTTT	CASSPEPGPSTDTQYF
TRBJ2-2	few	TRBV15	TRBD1	TGTGCCACCAGCAGGAAAATAGGACAGGGGACCGGGGAGCTGTTTTTT	CATSRKIGQGTGELFF
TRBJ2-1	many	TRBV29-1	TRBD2	TGCAGCGTTCGTGAGACTAGCGGGACCGAGCAGTTCTTC	CSVRETSGTEQFF
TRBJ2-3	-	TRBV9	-	TGTGCCAGCAGCGTAGGTCTAGCATTCTCCGATACGCAGTATTTT	CASSVGLAFSDTQYF
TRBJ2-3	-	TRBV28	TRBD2	TGTGCCAGCAGTTTAGGGCGGGGGTACACAGATACGCAGTATTTT	CASSLGRGYTDTQYF
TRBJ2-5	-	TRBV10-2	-	TGCGCCAGCAGTGAGTCGGTAACGGCTTTAGGGACCCAGTACTTC	CASSESVTALGTQYF
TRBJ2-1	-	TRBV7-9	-	TGTGCCAGCAGCTTAACGACCGGGCTCTTCGCTGAGCAGTTCTTC	CASSLTTGLFAEQFF
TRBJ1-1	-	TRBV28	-	TGTGCCAGCACCTCCGGGAACACTGAAGCTTTCTTT	CASTSGNTEAFF
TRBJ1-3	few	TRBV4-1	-	TGCGCCAGCAGCCAAGTGGGTGATGGAAACACCATATATTTT	CASSQVGDGNTIYF
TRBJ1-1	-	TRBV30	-	TGTGCCTGGAGTAAACTGACGGGGGAAGCTTTCTTT	CAWSKLTGEAFF
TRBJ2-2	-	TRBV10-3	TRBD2	TGTGCCATCAGGGGAGGGGTGGACACCGGGGAGCTGTTTTTT	CAIRGGVDTGELFF
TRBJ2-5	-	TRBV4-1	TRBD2	TGCGCCAGCAGCCGAACAAGTAGCGGGGGCCTCCAAGAGACCCAGTACTTC	CASSRTSSGGLQETQYF
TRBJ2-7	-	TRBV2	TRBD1	TGTGCCAGCAGTGCGGACAGGGGATCGTACGAGCAGTACTTC	CASSADRGSYEQYF
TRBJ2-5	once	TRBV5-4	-	TGTGCCAGCAAGTCGGAAAAATTTGGAGAGACCCAGTACTTC	CASKSEKFGETQYF
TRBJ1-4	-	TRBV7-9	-	TGTGCCAGCAGCTTGGACCCCGCGGGAAAACTGTTTTTT	CASSLDPAGKLFF
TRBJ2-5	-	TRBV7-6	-	TGTGCCAGCAGCTTAGGTACAGCTCAAGAGACCCAGTACTTC	CASSLGTAQETQYF
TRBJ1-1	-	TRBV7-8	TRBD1	TGTGCCAGCAGCTTGCCCCTGGGACAGGCTAACACTGAAGCTTTCTTT	CASSLPLGQANTEAFF
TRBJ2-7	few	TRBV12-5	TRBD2	TGTGCTAGTGGTTTATCAGCGGGAGTACGCTACGAGCAGTACTTC	CASGLSAGVRYEQYF
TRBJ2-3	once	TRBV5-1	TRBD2	TGCGCCAGCAGCTTGGCCTCTAGCGGATACACAGATACGCAGTATTTT	CASSLASSGYTDTQYF
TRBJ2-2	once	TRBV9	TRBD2	TGTGCCAGCAGCCCAACTAGCGAAAACACCGGGGAGCTGTTTTTT	CASSPTSENTGELFF
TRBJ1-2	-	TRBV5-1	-	TGCGCCAGCAGCTTGTTACCTACACCACATTTTGGTAACTATGGCTACACCTTC	CASSLLPTPHFGNYGYTF
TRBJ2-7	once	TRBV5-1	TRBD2	TGCGCCAGCAGCGCTACTAGCGGGACCTACGAGCAGTACTTC	CASSATSGTYEQYF
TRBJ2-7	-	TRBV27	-	TGTGCCAGCAGGAACAATCAGAACTCCTACGAGCAGTACTTC	CASRNNQNSYEQYF
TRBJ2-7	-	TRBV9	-	TGTGCCAGCAGCGCAAAAGGACTGACCTACGAGCAGTACTTC	CASSAKGLTYEQYF
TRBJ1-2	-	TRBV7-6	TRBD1	TGTGCCAGCAGCCCCGGGACAGGGGGCGGGTATGGCTACACCTTC	CASSPGTGGGYGYTF
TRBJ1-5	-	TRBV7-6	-	TGTGCCAGCAGCCAGGGACAATCCGGTCAGCCCCAGCATTTT	CASSQGQSGQPQHF
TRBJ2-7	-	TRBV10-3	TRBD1	TGTGCCATCAGTGAGTCCGGGACAGGTCTCTACGAGCAGTACTTC	CAISESGTGLYEQYF
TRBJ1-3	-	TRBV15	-	TGTGCCACCAGCAGAGATGGGGGGTCTGGAAACACCATATATTTT	CATSRDGGSGNTIYF
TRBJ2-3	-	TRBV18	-	TGTGCCAGCTCACCTTCGGGCCGAGATACGCAGTATTTT	CASSPSGRDTQYF
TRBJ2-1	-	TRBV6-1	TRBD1	TGTGCCAGCCCGGGACAGGCCAACAATGAGCAGTTCTTC	CASPGQANNEQFF
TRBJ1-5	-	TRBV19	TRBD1	TGTGCCAGTAGTATTAGACAGGGGGCGAAAAATCAGCCCCAGCATTTT	CASSIRQGAKNQPQHF
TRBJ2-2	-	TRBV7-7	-	TGTGCTAGTTCAAGGGGGGCCAACACCGGGGAGCTGTTTTTT	CASSRGANTGELFF
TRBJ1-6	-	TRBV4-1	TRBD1	TGCGCCAGCAGCCAAGTCGGACAGGGTTTTTCACCCCTCCACTTT	CASSQVGQGFSPLHF
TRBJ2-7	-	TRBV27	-	TGTGCCAGCAGTTTAAACGGGCAGGGACCCTACGAGCAGTACTTC	CASSLNGQGPYEQYF
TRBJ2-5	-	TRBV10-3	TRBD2	TGTGCCATCAGGCCTAGCGGGGGGGCCGAAGAGACCCAGTACTTC	CAIRPSGGAEETQYF